This T cell receptor (beta chain) was found in a study of STAT5B mutations in CD4+ large granular lymphocyte leukemia. Findings and caveats of the study: Top patient clones used TRBV06 genes more often: 8/27 versus 2/35 in controls.

Notes on this clone: Its antigen remains unknown.

Controls came from buffy coats of healthy blood donors. The survey-level immunoSEQ assay was used. Authors' methods: Lowest detectable productive clonotype frequency was 2.59 x 10-5. The data were produced by immunoSEQ multiplex PCR, yet TCRdb's version contains in-frame clones alone and is incomplete. V, J and clone size are those of that table, while D and trimming were read from the DNA. The data contain nearly 30,000 clones, approximately 79% of them singletons. With 1 base removed from V and 0 bases from J, the gap between germline ends came to 4 bases. Germline values: CDR1 SGHTA, CDR2 FQGNSA. This CDR3 contains 14 residues.

Source material: CD4+ T cells from blood buffy coats. The J gene is TRBJ1-5, the V gene TRBV7-2; D is undetermined. This receptor was taken from a human donor in good health. In DNA form, the CDR3 reads TGTGCCAGCAGCTTAGAGATTAGCAATCAGCCCCAGCATTTT. Translation gives CASSLEISNQPQHF.